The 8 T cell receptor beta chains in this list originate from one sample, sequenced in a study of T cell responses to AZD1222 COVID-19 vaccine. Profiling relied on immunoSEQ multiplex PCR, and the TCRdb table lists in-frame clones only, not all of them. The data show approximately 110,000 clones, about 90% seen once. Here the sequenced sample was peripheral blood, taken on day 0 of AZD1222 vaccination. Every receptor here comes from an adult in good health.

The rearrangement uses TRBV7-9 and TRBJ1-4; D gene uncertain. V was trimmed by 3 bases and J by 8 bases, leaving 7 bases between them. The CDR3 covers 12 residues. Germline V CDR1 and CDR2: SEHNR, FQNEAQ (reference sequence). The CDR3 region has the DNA TGTGCCAGCAGCTTCCCAGACGAAAAACTGTTTTTT. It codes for CASSFPDEKLFF.

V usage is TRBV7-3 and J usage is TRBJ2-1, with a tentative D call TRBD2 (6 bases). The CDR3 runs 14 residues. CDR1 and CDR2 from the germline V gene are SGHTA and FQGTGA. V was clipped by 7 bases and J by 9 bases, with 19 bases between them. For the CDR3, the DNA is TGTGCCAGCACCCCATCCTCCGGGACTGGTGAGCAGTTCTTC. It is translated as CASTPSSGTGEQFF. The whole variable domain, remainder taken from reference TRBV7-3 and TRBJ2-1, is GAGVSQTPSNKVTEKGKYVELRCDPISGHTALYWYRQSLGQGPEFLIYFQGTGAADDSGLPNDRFFAVRPEGSVSTLKIQRTERGDSAVYLCASTPSSGTGEQFFGPGTRLTVL.

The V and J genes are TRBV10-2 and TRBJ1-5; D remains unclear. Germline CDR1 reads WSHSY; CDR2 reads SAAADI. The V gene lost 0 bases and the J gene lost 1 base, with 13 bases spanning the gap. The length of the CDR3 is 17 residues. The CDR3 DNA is TGCGCCAGCAGTGAGTCCAGTGGGTCTACGAGCAATCAGCCCCAGCATTTT. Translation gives CASSESSGSTSNQPQHF.

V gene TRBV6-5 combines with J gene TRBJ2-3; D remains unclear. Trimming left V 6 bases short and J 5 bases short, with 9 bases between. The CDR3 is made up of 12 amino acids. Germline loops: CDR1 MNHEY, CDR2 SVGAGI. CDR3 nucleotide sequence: TGTGCCAGCAGCGCGACCGTAGATACGCAGTATTTT. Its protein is CASSATVDTQYF.

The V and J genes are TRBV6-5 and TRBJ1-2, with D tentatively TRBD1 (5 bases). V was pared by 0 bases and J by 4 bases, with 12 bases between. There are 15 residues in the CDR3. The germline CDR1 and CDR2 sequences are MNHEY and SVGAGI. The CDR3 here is CASSYSSGSSYGYTF. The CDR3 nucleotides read TGTGCCAGCAGTTACTCTTCAGGGTCTAGCTATGGCTACACCTTC.

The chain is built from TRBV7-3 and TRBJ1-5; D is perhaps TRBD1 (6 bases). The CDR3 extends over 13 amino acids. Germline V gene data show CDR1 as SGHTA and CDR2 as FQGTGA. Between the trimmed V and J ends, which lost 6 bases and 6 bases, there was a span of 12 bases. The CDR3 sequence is CASSRGAGQPQHF. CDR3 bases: TGTGCCAGCAGTCGGGGGGCGGGTCAGCCCCAGCATTTT.

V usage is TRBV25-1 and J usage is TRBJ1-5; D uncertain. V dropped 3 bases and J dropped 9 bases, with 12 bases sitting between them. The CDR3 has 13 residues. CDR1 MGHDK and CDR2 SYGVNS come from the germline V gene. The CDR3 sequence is CASSDSGGRPQHF. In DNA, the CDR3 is TGTGCCAGCAGTGACTCGGGCGGCAGGCCCCAGCATTTT.

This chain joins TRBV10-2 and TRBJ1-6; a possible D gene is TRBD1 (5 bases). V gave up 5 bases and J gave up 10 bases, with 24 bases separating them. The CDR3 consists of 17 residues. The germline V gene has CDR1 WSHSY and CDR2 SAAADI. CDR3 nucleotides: TGCGCCAGCAGTTTACCTCCTAGGGGAGGTTCTGCGTCACCCCTCCACTTT. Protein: CASSLPPRGGSASPLHF.